This record covers a single T cell receptor beta chain. Its specificity is not known. The germline gives CDR1 SEHNR, CDR2 FQNEAQ (reference sequence). The CDR3 spans 15 residues. Between the trimmed V and J ends, which lost 0 bases and 1 base, there was a span of 9 bases. The data derive from a study of T cell responses to AZD1222 COVID-19 vaccine. Overall study results and limits: Females made up more of the donors, who were largely white British, and clonal diversity may have come out too low. Baseline seropositivity occurred in only a handful of AZD1222 recipients. Vaccine-related CD4 TCRs covered spike, predominating at 160-218 and 743-854. Receipt of two AZD1222 doses was followed by a rise in Spike-specific TCR breadth and depth.

TCRdb keeps only in-frame clones here, not all; method: immunoSEQ multiplex PCR. The table lists 150,000 to 170,000 clones, about nine tenths of them singletons. The chain joins TRBV7-9 to TRBJ1-2, with D tentatively TRBD1 (6 bases). The sequencing used peripheral blood, collected on day 0 of AZD1222 vaccination. The source of this sequence is an adult in good health. CDR3 in amino acids: CASSLAVGGNYGYTF. Here the CDR3 DNA reads TGTGCCAGCAGCTTAGCGGTAGGGGGTAACTATGGCTACACCTTC.